Following are 16 T cell receptor beta chains from one sample sequenced in a study of blood T cell repertoires in COVID-19. Profiling relied on immunoSEQ multiplex PCR, and the TCRdb table lists in-frame clones only, not all of them. The data contain about 200,000 clones, around 86% of them singletons. The sample was peripheral blood. The receptors stem from a man in his fifties with acute or convalescent COVID-19.

J is TRBJ1-1 and V is TRBV10-3; TRBD1 might be the D (6 bases). Trimming stripped 4 bases from V and 5 bases from J, with 14 bases between. The CDR3 is 14 residues long. The germline gives CDR1 ENHRY, CDR2 SYGVKD. As DNA, the CDR3 is TGTGCCATCAGTGCGGAACAGGGCGGAACTGAAGCTTTCTTT. Its protein product is CAISAEQGGTEAFF.

This chain connects TRBV10-3 to TRBJ1-1, with D unclear. Germline V gene data show CDR1 as ENHRY and CDR2 as SYGVKD. V was pared by 3 bases and J by 3 bases, with 17 bases between. The CDR3 totals 16 residues. This chain's CDR3 is CAISDTLGRDYTEAFF. CDR3 nucleotide sequence: TGTGCCATCAGTGATACGCTAGGGCGGGATTACACTGAAGCTTTCTTT.

The V gene is TRBV29-1, the J gene TRBJ1-4, with 7 bases that match TRBD1. CDR1 SQVTM and CDR2 ANQGSEA come from the germline V gene. This CDR3 has 14 amino acids. The V segment lost 6 bases and the J segment 2 bases; nucleotides outside the gene matches: 6. The CDR3 nucleotides read TGCAGCGTGACCGACAGGGTGACTAATGAAAAACTGTTTTTT. Translated, it gives CSVTDRVTNEKLFF. The full variable domain, with the rest looked up from reference TRBV29-1 and TRBJ1-4, is SAVISQKPSRDICQRGTSLTIQCQVDSQVTMMFWYRQQPGQSLTLIATANQGSEATYESGFVIDKFPISRPNLTFSTLTVSNMSPEDSSIYLCSVTDRVTNEKLFFGSGTQLSVL.

In this sample, this clone turned up once. The rearrangement joins TRBV6-5 to TRBJ1-1; 8 positions agree with TRBD1. This CDR3 spans 16 amino acids. The germline gives CDR1 MNHEY, CDR2 SVGAGI. Unmatched junction bases numbered 8, after V lost 4 bases and J lost 1 base. The DNA of the CDR3 is TGTGCCAGCAGTTCTACCTCGCAGGGGGCGAACACTGAAGCTTTCTTT. Its translation is CASSSTSQGANTEAFF.

The chain combines TRBV11-2 with TRBJ1-2; 7 nucleotides line up with TRBD1. Germline trimming cut 5 bases from V and 4 bases from J; bases unmatched to any gene: 10. CDR3 length: 15 residues. In germline, CDR1 is SGHAT, CDR2 FQNNGV. The DNA for the CDR3 is TGTGCCAGCAGCCCCTCGACAGGGACCATCTATGGCTACACCTTC. Protein sequence: CASSPSTGTIYGYTF.

This clone was seen just once. The genes are TRBV29-1 and TRBJ1-2; D not resolved. The ends were cut back, 4 bases at V and 5 bases at J, with 14 bases in the middle. From germline, CDR1 is SQVTM and CDR2 ANQGSEA. This CDR3 is 13 amino acids long. The CDR3 protein is CSVARDLDYGYTF. In DNA form, the CDR3 reads TGCAGCGTTGCACGCGACCTAGATTATGGCTACACCTTC. Full variable domain (rest looked up from reference TRBV29-1 and TRBJ1-2): SAVISQKPSRDICQRGTSLTIQCQVDSQVTMMFWYRQQPGQSLTLIATANQGSEATYESGFVIDKFPISRPNLTFSTLTVSNMSPEDSSIYLCSVARDLDYGYTFGSGTRLTVV.

This chain joins TRBV6-6 and TRBJ1-1; maybe TRBD1 (5 bases). The CDR3 is 14 amino acids. CDR1 MNHNY and CDR2 SVGAGI come from the germline V gene (reference sequence). V lost 7 bases to trimming and J lost 2 bases, with 14 bases between them. The CDR3 sequence: CASTWGGSNTEAFF. CDR3 nucleotides: TGTGCCAGCACCTGGGGGGGTAGTAACACTGAAGCTTTCTTT.

The chain combines TRBV7-9 with TRBJ1-4, with 8 bases matching TRBD1. The V gene's germline CDR1 is SEHNR and CDR2 FQNEAQ (reference sequence). V dropped 3 bases and J dropped 7; count of bases not matched to a gene: 7. There are 15 residues in the CDR3. CDR3 in DNA: TGTGCCAGCAGCTTGGACAGGGCGATCGCTGAAAAACTGTTTTTT. This sequence encodes CASSLDRAIAEKLFF.

This chain links TRBV6-5 with TRBJ1-2; possible D gene TRBD1, 5 bases. The CDR3 is 12 amino acids. CDR1 and CDR2 from the germline V gene are MNHEY and SVGAGI. V lost 4 bases and J lost 6, with 9 bases in between. This CDR3 reads CASSSRDNGYTF. The DNA for the CDR3 is TGTGCCAGCAGTTCCAGGGATAATGGCTACACCTTC.

The chain carries TRBV11-2 and TRBJ1-1; D remains ambiguous. With 6 bases removed from V and 3 bases from J, the gap between germline ends came to 5 bases. The CDR3 runs 11 residues. CDR1 and CDR2 from the germline V gene are SGHAT and FQNNGV. The CDR3 bases are TGTGCCAGCAGAACGGACACTGAAGCTTTCTTT. Protein product: CASRTDTEAFF. The whole variable domain, remainder taken from reference TRBV11-2 and TRBJ1-1, is EAGVAQSPRYKIIEKRQSVAFWCNPISGHATLYWYQQILGQGPKLLIQFQNNGVVDDSQLPKDRFSAERLKGVDSTLKIQPAKLEDSAVYLCASRTDTEAFFGQGTRLTVV.

The CDR3: CATSGTSGGQETQYF. The CDR3 coding sequence is TGTGCCACCTCCGGGACTAGCGGGGGACAAGAGACCCAGTACTTC. The gene calls are TRBV2 and TRBJ2-5; 14 nucleotides match TRBD2. V trimming: 10 bases; J trimming: 2 bases; junction bases outside the gene matches: 6. CDR1 SNHLY and CDR2 FYNNEI come from the germline V gene. This CDR3 comprises 15 residues.

A word on this clone: One junction end does not reproduce the germline sequence, and a read error may be involved. The rearrangement links TRBV6-1 to TRBJ2-1; possibly TRBD2 for D (6 bases). The CDR3 length is 16 residues. Germline V lookup: CDR1 MNHNS, CDR2 SASEGT. CDR3 amino acids: CASREGGGDPYNEQFF. The CDR3 bases are TGTGCCAGCAGGGAAGGTGGAGGGGATCCCTACAATGAGCAGTTCTTC.

The chain has TRBV27 and TRBJ1-3; tentatively, D is TRBD1 (5 bases). Deletions cut 5 bases from V and 0 bases from J, with 11 bases between. The germline V gene encodes CDR1 MNHEY and CDR2 SMNVEV (reference sequence). The CDR3 sequence is 15 residues long. CDR3 residues: CASSSRGSSGNTIYF. The CDR3 DNA is TGTGCCAGCAGTAGCCGGGGGAGCTCTGGAAACACCATATATTTT.

V and J are TRBV6-5 and TRBJ2-7, with D maybe TRBD2 (6 bases). V lost 6 bases and J 4 bases, leaving 19 bases between the germline ends. The CDR3 extends over 15 amino acids. In germline, CDR1 is MNHEY, CDR2 SVGAGI. CDR3 sequence reads: CASSPGGATAYEQYF. The CDR3 region has the DNA TGTGCCAGCAGCCCCGGAGGGGCCACGGCGTACGAGCAGTACTTC.

The chain has TRBV12-5 and TRBJ2-2; weak D call: TRBD1 (6 bases). CDR1 and CDR2 from the germline V gene are LGHNT and FRNRAP. Trimming removed 6 bases from V and 2 bases from J, with 10 bases in between. The CDR3 is 14 amino acids. In DNA form, the CDR3 reads TGTGCTAGTGGACAGGGCCGCAACACCGGGGAGCTGTTTTTT. Protein sequence: CASGQGRNTGELFF.

This clone was found a few times. The chain uses TRBV18 and TRBJ1-2; 10 bases align to TRBD1. CDR3 length: 15 amino acids. The V gene's germline CDR1 is KGHSH and CDR2 LQKENI. Trimming removed 2 bases from V and 7 bases from J; junction bases left unmatched: 7. CDR3 coding DNA: TGTGCCAGCTCACCAGACATGGGACAGGGGTCTGGCTACACCTTC. Encoded protein: CASSPDMGQGSGYTF.